This T cell receptor beta chain stems from a study of human T cells and chemical hapten exposure. About the study: Per-sample TCR yield variation was attributed mainly to small pooled library volume differences.

As the library was built, unique molecular identifiers were attached to individual cDNA molecules. Original analysis: TCRs per sample had a median of approximately 98,000 and ranged from about 20,000 to 700,000. TCRdb analysed the reads with MiXCR anew, one entry per CDR3 protein. TCRdb, not the authors, supplied the V and J calls. The table has 95,000 to 150,000 distinct CDR3 sequences, about 7.7% seen once. This clonotype was seen only once. The antigen is unknown. A read error may produce the germline difference seen at one junction end. Regarding the study as a whole: With DPC sensitization, TCRs exceeding 1 in 1000 frequency showed no change.

CDR1 is SGHRS and CDR2 is YFSETQ in the germline V gene. This CDR3 has 15 residues. Whole blood, unfractionated, served as the material for total RNA extraction. This chain uses TRBV5-1 with TRBJ2-7; 8 nucleotides match TRBD1. Sequences were obtained from whole blood. This TCR derives from a human donor in good health. Some clones in this sample may be carry-over from other donors' samples. CDR3 region: CAGSSNPTGAYEQYF. The CDR3, as DNA: TGCGCCGGCAGCTCCAACCCGACAGGGGCCTACGAGCAGTACTTC.